A single sample is the source of the 16 T cell receptor beta chains below, sequenced in a study of CD8 T cells in ankylosing spondylitis. A single record per CDR3 protein comes from TCRdb applying MiXCR to the 5' RACE reads. Among fewer than 350,000 distinct CDR3 sequences listed, about 9.9% were seen once. The sample taken for sequencing was blood, either unsorted or a sorted T cell fraction (not recorded which). The receptors here all came from a female donor with ankylosing spondylitis or in good health (not recorded which).

The chain uses TRBV15 and TRBJ1-2; no firm D call. Trimming shortened V by 3 bases and J by 4 bases, and 9 bases separated the two germline ends. The CDR3 spans 13 residues. Germline V gives CDR1 LNHNV, CDR2 YYDKDF (reference sequence). CDR3 in amino acids: CATSREGGYGYTF. The CDR3 DNA reads TGTGCCACCAGCAGGGAGGGTGGCTATGGCTACACCTTC. The full variable domain, rest sourced from reference TRBV15 and TRBJ1-2, is DAMVIQNPRYQVTQFGKPVTLSCSQTLNHNVMYWYQQKSSQAPKLLFHYYDKDFNNEADTPDNFQSRRPNTSFCFLDIRSPGLGDTAMYLCATSREGGYGYTFGSGTRLTVV.

In its sample, this clonotype was seen a few times. V and J are TRBV3-1 and TRBJ1-6; D call uncertain. Germline loops: CDR1 LGHDT, CDR2 YNNKEL (reference sequence). Trimming took 0 bases from V and 5 from J, leaving 5 bases between them. The CDR3 is 14 residues long. For the CDR3, the DNA is TGTGCCAGCAGCCAAGAACGAGATAATTCACCCCTCCACTTT. Translated, it gives CASSQERDNSPLHF.

In its sample, this clonotype was seen many times. The chain uses TRBV6-2 or TRBV6-3 and TRBJ2-2; D gene unclear. V dropped 6 bases and J dropped 0 bases, with 17 bases sitting between them. Germline CDR1 reads MNHEY; CDR2 reads SVGEGT. CDR3 length: 17 amino acids. The CDR3 reads CASSPPVVMPNTGELFF. The CDR3 nucleotides read TGTGCCAGCAGCCCCCCGGTGGTAATGCCGAACACCGGGGAGCTGTTTTTT.

This clonotype was recorded many times. This sequence joins TRBV5-1 and TRBJ2-7; TRBD2 agrees at 9 bases. Per germline, CDR1 SGHRS and CDR2 YFSETQ. The J segment lost 1 base and the V segment lost 4 bases, leaving 12 bases of the junction unmatched. The CDR3 contains 17 residues. CDR3 sequence reads: CASSRGSSGVQSYEQYF. As DNA, the CDR3 is TGCGCCAGCAGCCGAGGGTCTAGCGGGGTGCAATCCTACGAGCAGTACTTC.

This clonotype was seen ten or more times. The V call is TRBV5-1, the J call TRBJ2-7; 10 bases map to TRBD2. Germline assignment: CDR1 SGHRS and CDR2 YFSETQ. The ends lost 5 bases at V and 2 bases at J; junction bases unmatched: 7. The CDR3 sequence is 15 residues long. The CDR3: CASRIGLADTYEQYF. Written as DNA, the CDR3 is TGCGCCAGCAGAATTGGACTAGCGGATACCTACGAGCAGTACTTC.

The genes are TRBV11-2 and TRBJ2-7, with no clear D. The V end lost 5 bases, the J end lost 0 bases, and 17 bases lay between the germline ends. The CDR3 loop spans 16 amino acids. In germline, CDR1 is SGHAT, CDR2 FQNNGV. The CDR3 region is CASSTRRAAVSYEQYF. CDR3 bases: TGTGCCAGCAGCACCCGAAGGGCCGCGGTCTCCTACGAGCAGTACTTC.

This clonotype occurred many times. The rearrangement joins TRBV10-3 to TRBJ1-6; 8 bases map to TRBD1. The CDR3 consists of 14 residues. In germline, CDR1 is ENHRY, CDR2 SYGVKD. V lost 6 bases to trimming and J lost 6 bases; unmatched junction nucleotides: 4. The CDR3 loop is CAIRDREVNSPLHF. The CDR3 region has the DNA TGTGCCATCAGGGACAGGGAAGTTAATTCACCCCTCCACTTT.

This chain uses TRBV7-2 with TRBJ2-7, with 11 bases that match TRBD2. Germline trimming cut 0 bases from V and 5 bases from J; bases unmatched to any gene: 12. This CDR3 contains 18 residues. Germline V gene sequence: CDR1 SGHTA, CDR2 FQGNSA. The CDR3: CASSLALVIAGGPDEQYF. The CDR3 region has the DNA TGTGCCAGCAGCTTAGCCCTCGTCATAGCGGGAGGGCCCGACGAGCAGTACTTC.

With regard to this clonotype: This sequence may be a read error, since a much larger clone differs from it by one base. J is TRBJ1-5 and V is TRBV5-6; 7 bases map to TRBD1. This CDR3 is 17 amino acids long. The V gene's germline CDR1 is SGHDT and CDR2 YYEEEE. Written as DNA, the CDR3 is TGTGCCAGCAGCTTGGCTCCCGACAGGGAGTTAAACCAGCCCCAGCGTTTT. Amino acid sequence: CASSLAPDRELNQPQRF.

The V and J genes are TRBV5-1 and TRBJ2-3; TRBD1 matches 9 bases. V dropped 3 bases and J dropped 4; count of bases not matched to a gene: 9. CDR3 size: 16 residues. The germline gives CDR1 SGHRS, CDR2 YFSETQ. CDR3 DNA sequence: TGCGCCAGCAGCTCAATTCCGGGACAGGGATCAGATACGCAGTATTTT. This translates into CASSSIPGQGSDTQYF.

In its sample, this clonotype was seen many times. V and J are TRBV7-2 and TRBJ2-5; D is unclear. Germline assignment: CDR1 SGHTA and CDR2 FQGNSA. CDR3 size: 13 residues. The germline V and J ends were trimmed by 6 bases and 0 bases, with 8 bases remaining between them. This chain's CDR3 is CASRKDYQETQYF. In DNA, the CDR3 is TGTGCCAGCAGGAAAGACTACCAAGAGACCCAGTACTTC. Complete variable domain (other parts from reference TRBV7-2 and TRBJ2-5): GAGVSQSPSNKVTEKGKDVELRCDPISGHTALYWYRQSLGQGLEFLIYFQGNSAPDKSGLPSDRFSAERTGGSVSTLTIQRTQQEDSAVYLCASRKDYQETQYFGPGTRLLVL.

This clonotype was picked up many times. The V call is TRBV6-5, the J call TRBJ2-7; 10 nucleotides align to TRBD2. This CDR3 contains 16 residues. Germline assignment: CDR1 MNHEY and CDR2 SVGAGI. The V and J ends lost 4 bases and 0 bases, in that order; junction bases with no gene match: 6. The CDR3 protein is CASSSGLAGVSYEQYF. CDR3 in DNA: TGTGCCAGCAGTTCGGGGCTAGCGGGGGTCTCCTACGAGCAGTACTTC.

This clonotype was counted ten times or more. The CDR3 DNA is TGTGCCAGTCAACAGGGTCGGCACACTGAAGCTTTCTTT. It yields the protein CASQQGRHTEAFF. The genes are TRBV27 and TRBJ1-1; D perhaps matches TRBD1 (6 bases). The CDR3 sequence is 13 residues long. Looked up from germline, CDR1 is MNHEY and CDR2 is SMNVEV (reference sequence). Between the trimmed V and J ends, which lost 9 bases and 3 bases, there was a span of 14 bases.

The chain is built from TRBV20-1 and TRBJ2-3; D tentatively reads TRBD1 or TRBD2 (5 bases each). Germline V lookup: CDR1 DFQATT, CDR2 SNEGSKA (reference sequence). V gave up 5 bases and J gave up 1 base, with 25 bases separating them. This CDR3 comprises 18 residues. The CDR3 spells CSAWGMLVARWGTDTQYF. DNA of the CDR3: TGCAGTGCTTGGGGGATGCTAGTGGCACGATGGGGCACAGATACGCAGTATTTT.

The gene calls are TRBV28 and TRBJ2-5; D is unresolved. The ends were cut back, 2 bases at V and 4 bases at J, with 8 bases in the middle. The CDR3 spans 13 residues. CDR1 is MDHEN and CDR2 is SYDVKM in the germline V gene. CDR3 loop: CASSLKTPETQYF. For the CDR3, the DNA is TGTGCCAGCAGTTTAAAGACACCAGAGACCCAGTACTTC.

This clonotype was seen a handful of times. The rearrangement joins TRBV5-1 to TRBJ2-3; 10 nucleotides agree with TRBD2. In germline, CDR1 is SGHRS, CDR2 YFSETQ. CDR3 length: 16 residues. Trimming cost V 1 base and J 4 bases; bases outside gene matches: 6. CDR3 DNA: TGCGCCAGCAGCTTGACGGCTAGCGGGAGCTCAGATACGCAGTATTTT. Protein sequence: CASSLTASGSSDTQYF.